Listed here are 19 T cell receptor beta chains from one sample, sequenced in a study of shared clonotypes between healthy human individuals. Repertoires were generated with immunoSEQ multiplex PCR, while TCRdb's copy carries only in-frame clones and drops some. The sample gives about 380,000 clones, approximately 97% of which show up once; approximately 0.32% is in the top ten. Sequencing was performed on memory CD8+ T cells sorted from blood. As for subset: CD45RO+ cells pooled with CCR7-negative TemRA cells. Receptors originate from a man younger than 40 in good health.

V is TRBV7-9 and J is TRBJ2-7; D assignment may be TRBD1 or TRBD2 (5 bases each). Trimming took 1 base from V and 6 from J, leaving 28 bases between them. The CDR3 is made up of 19 amino acids. Per germline, CDR1 SEHNR and CDR2 FQNEAQ (reference sequence). DNA for the CDR3: TGTGCCAGCAGCTTAGGTCCCGAGGACCGGGACCTGATACGAATCGAGCAGTACTTC. Protein: CASSLGPEDRDLIRIEQYF.

The chain has TRBV11-1 and TRBJ2-7, with TRBD1 identical over 10 bases. Per the germline V gene, CDR1 is SGHAT and CDR2 is FQDESV (reference sequence). V was pared by 4 bases and J by 5 bases, with 5 bases of the junction left unmatched. The CDR3 has 14 amino acids. CDR3 DNA sequence: TGTGCCAGCAGCTCCGGGACAGGGGTCCACGAGCAGTACTTC. This translates into CASSSGTGVHEQYF.

The DNA of the CDR3 is TGTGCCAGCTCACCCTCACCTAGCGGAAGAAGTGGAAACACCATATATTTT. It encodes CASSPSPSGRSGNTIYF. This chain uses TRBV18 with TRBJ1-3, with D hard to call. V was cut by 3 bases and J by 3 bases, with 18 bases left in between. CDR1 is KGHSH, CDR2 LQKENI, per germline. This CDR3 is built from 17 residues.

The chain uses TRBV7-8 and TRBJ2-5; possibly TRBD1 or TRBD2 for D (6 bases each). Trimming removed 3 bases at V and 0 bases at J, with 11 bases between. The CDR3 is 15 amino acids. Germline CDR1 and CDR2: SGHVS and FQNEAQ. CDR3 nucleotides: TGTGCCAGCAGCTTTACGGGGGCGTACCAAGAGACCCAGTACTTC. Its protein product is CASSFTGAYQETQYF.

CDR3 sequence: CASSENRDPRRTEAFF. The DNA for the CDR3 is TGTGCCAGCAGTGAAAATAGGGATCCGCGTCGCACTGAAGCTTTCTTT. This chain links TRBV6-1 with TRBJ1-1; D call uncertain. V lost 2 bases to trimming and J lost 4 bases, with 17 bases between them. This CDR3 is built from 16 residues. The germline V gene encodes CDR1 MNHNS and CDR2 SASEGT.

The rearrangement uses TRBV10-1 and TRBJ1-1; TRBD1 is a possible D gene (5 bases). The V gene lost 4 bases and the J gene lost 0 bases, with 6 bases spanning the gap. Per germline, CDR1 WNHNN and CDR2 SYGVQD (reference sequence). The CDR3 contains 13 residues. In nucleotides, the CDR3 is TGCGCCAGCAGTGGACAGCTGAACACTGAAGCTTTCTTT. Protein sequence: CASSGQLNTEAFF.

The V call is TRBV10-2, the J call TRBJ2-5; D is possibly TRBD1 (5 bases). V was cut by 7 bases and J by 3 bases, with 18 bases left in between. Germline loops: CDR1 WSHSY, CDR2 SAAADI. The CDR3 has 15 residues. The CDR3 protein is CASKSYSLGEETQYF. CDR3 coding DNA: TGCGCCAGCAAAAGTTATTCTTTAGGGGAAGAGACCCAGTACTTC.

The CDR3 loop is CASSSGKNTGELFF. The CDR3 DNA reads as TGTGCCAGCAGCTCCGGGAAGAACACCGGGGAGCTGTTTTTT. V gene TRBV5-4 combines with J gene TRBJ2-2, with D perhaps matching TRBD2 (5 bases). V lost 3 bases, J lost 1 base, and 7 bases lay in between. The CDR3 contains 14 residues. Germline V gives CDR1 SGHNT, CDR2 YYREEE (reference sequence). Based on the CDR3 plus reference TRBV5-4 and TRBJ2-2, the full variable domain is ETGVTQSPTHLIKTRGQQVTLRCSSQSGHNTVSWYQQALGQGPQFIFQYYREEENGRGNFPPRFSGLQFPNYSSELNVNALELDDSALYLCASSSGKNTGELFFGEGSRLTVL.

This clone was detected only a few times. The V gene is TRBV28, the J gene TRBJ1-4; D remains ambiguous. Per germline, CDR1 MDHEN and CDR2 SYDVKM. The CDR3 has 12 amino acids. V gave up 6 bases and J gave up 0 bases, with 2 bases separating them. The DNA of the CDR3 is TGTGCCAGCAGGGCAACTAATGAAAAACTGTTTTTT. Its translation: CASRATNEKLFF.

The V gene is TRBV28, the J gene TRBJ1-2; perhaps TRBD1 as D (5 bases). Germline V gene sequence: CDR1 MDHEN, CDR2 SYDVKM. The CDR3 spans 12 residues. Trimming shortened V by 5 bases and J by 7 bases, and 11 bases separated the two germline ends. CDR3 DNA sequence: TGTGCCAGCAGTGTAGGGGTGGGTGGCTACACCTTC. Translating gives CASSVGVGGYTF.

The gene calls are TRBV30 and TRBJ1-3; D gene unclear. The ends were cut back, 4 bases at V and 4 bases at J, with 23 bases in the middle. The CDR3 is 17 amino acids. CDR1 and CDR2 (germline): GTSNPN, SVGIG (reference sequence). This CDR3 is CAWIQPLGSGSGNTIYF. CDR3 coding DNA: TGTGCCTGGATCCAACCCCTTGGATCAGGCTCCGGAAACACCATATATTTT.

The chain is built from TRBV5-1 and TRBJ2-1; 11 bases map to TRBD2. The CDR3 loop spans 17 amino acids. The V gene end was trimmed by 0 bases and the J gene end by 3 bases; junction bases not matched to a gene: 5. Per the germline V gene, CDR1 is SGHRS and CDR2 is YFSETQ. For the CDR3, the DNA is TGCGCCAGCAGCTTGGCTAAAGGGACTAGCGGCTACAATGAGCAGTTCTTC. Residues: CASSLAKGTSGYNEQFF.

J is TRBJ2-3 and V is TRBV7-2, with 7 bases fitting TRBD2. This CDR3 contains 16 residues. Germline V lookup: CDR1 SGHTA, CDR2 FQGNSA. J was trimmed by 0 bases and V by 5 bases; bases with no gene match: 8. The DNA of the CDR3 is TGTGCCAGCAGCCCGGGCGGGAGATTTAGCACAGATACGCAGTATTTT. Its translation: CASSPGGRFSTDTQYF.

The chain has TRBV5-4 and TRBJ2-1; TRBD2 agrees at 10 bases. The V and J ends lost 1 base and 3 bases, in that order; junction bases with no gene match: 1. The CDR3 extends over 15 amino acids. CDR1 and CDR2 from the germline V gene are SGHNT and YYREEE (reference sequence). The CDR3 DNA is TGTGCCAGCAGCTTGCTAGCGGGGGTCTACAATGAGCAGTTCTTC. It is translated as CASSLLAGVYNEQFF.

This sequence joins TRBV5-1 and TRBJ2-1; 9 bases align to TRBD2. V was pared by 0 bases and J by 8 bases, with 9 bases of the junction left unmatched. There are 16 residues in the CDR3. Germline values: CDR1 SGHRS, CDR2 YFSETQ. CDR3 loop: CASSLAKGSGSHEQFF. The CDR3 DNA is TGCGCCAGCAGCTTGGCCAAGGGTAGCGGGAGCCATGAGCAGTTCTTC.

V usage is TRBV6-1 and J usage is TRBJ2-3; D is unclear. The CDR3 runs 15 residues. The germline CDR1 and CDR2 sequences are MNHNS and SASEGT. The V end was cut by 2 bases, the J end by 0 bases, with 9 bases between. CDR3 bases: TGTGCCAGCAGTGAAACCCGATTTAGCACAGATACGCAGTATTTT. Translation: CASSETRFSTDTQYF.

The chain is built from TRBV7-2 and TRBJ2-7, with 7 bases lining up with TRBD1. CDR1 is SGHTA and CDR2 is FQGNSA in the germline V gene. This CDR3 is 16 amino acids long. V was clipped by 2 bases and J by 2 bases; unmatched bases: 9. The CDR3 nucleotides read TGTGCCAGCAGCTTAAGATGGGACAGTTACACCTACGAGCAGTACTTC. Amino acid sequence: CASSLRWDSYTYEQYF.

This clone came up once. The CDR3 DNA reads as TGTGCCAGCAGCGTGGGACAGGGGGCATGGACTGAAGCTTTCTTT. Amino acid sequence: CASSVGQGAWTEAFF. V gene TRBV7-3 combines with J gene TRBJ1-1; 12 nucleotides align to TRBD1. V was clipped by 5 bases and J by 5 bases; unmatched bases: 6. The CDR3 has 15 residues. Germline assignment: CDR1 SGHTA and CDR2 FQGTGA.

The gene calls are TRBV23-1 and TRBJ1-3; D is possibly TRBD1 (5 bases). TRBV23-1 is designated an ORF whose function remains uncertain. With 0 bases removed from V and 2 bases from J, the gap between germline ends came to 8 bases. The CDR3 has 15 amino acids. CDR3 region: CASSQSGETGNTIYF. The CDR3 region has the DNA TGCGCCAGCAGTCAATCGGGGGAAACTGGAAACACCATATATTTT.